The present entry profiles one T cell receptor (beta chain) with its context. Its antigen is unidentified. The ends were cut back, 2 bases at V and 4 bases at J, with 11 bases in the middle. This CDR3 comprises 14 residues. Germline V gene sequence: CDR1 MGHDK, CDR2 SYGVNS. This record comes from a study of cytomegalovirus exposure and HLA in healthy donors. Overall study findings and caveats: The study designated 150 or so TCR beta chains cytomegalovirus-associated. TCR beta V- and J-gene trimming was later associated with a missense DCLRE1C variant. Most observed TCR sequences were rare, whereas some public TCRs were detected in many donors. Clonal expansion, a later analysis showed, was greater in HLA-associated TCR beta chains than in equally common others.

The primer mix had 60 Vbeta and 13 Jbeta primers. Assay used: immunoSEQ multiplex PCR; TCRdb lists only in-frame clones, some missing. The sample contains some 160,000 clones, more than 65% of which appear only once. The receptor was isolated from a woman in her 30s in good health and CMV-seronegative. Input material: PBMCs. The V and J genes are TRBV25-1 and TRBJ1-1; tentatively, D is TRBD1 (6 bases). The CDR3 sequence: CASSETYRATEAFF. CDR3 nucleotides: TGTGCCAGCAGTGAAACGTACAGGGCCACTGAAGCTTTCTTT.